This T cell receptor beta chain was captured in a study of regulatory T cells in long-lasting Graves disease (dated by TCRdb to about 2021). General notes on the study: Antithyroid drugs had been taken for less than 3 months by newly diagnosed Graves' disease patients. This study used TCR sequencing and RNA sequencing of peripheral blood to compare persistent Graves' disease patients against newly diagnosed Graves' disease patients. The study was registered as a clinical trial and conducted in China. A total of about 33 samples underwent TCR sequencing, from about 13 patients with persistent Graves' disease and 20 patients with newly diagnosed Graves' disease.

As for this clonotype: No antigen is known for it. No base qualities exist here, and no much larger clone lies one base off it.

The CDR3 measures 16 amino acids from cysteine to phenylalanine. Only the CDR3 region is kept as DNA, spanning 48 bases read in frame from base 1. V ends up 5 bases short and J 6 bases short, with an unmatched junction base count of 11. CDR1 and CDR2 are drawn from the germline V gene: SGHNT, YENEEA. Libraries were prepared through multiplex PCR. Sequencing relied on an Illumina HiSeq 4000. To build TCR beta libraries, CDR3 regions were amplified by Arm-PCR using iRepertoire HTBI primers. Before sequencing, the PCR products went through gel purification. The study's processing was this. Gene usage analysis of CDR3 amino acid clonotypes relied on the roughly 67 TRBV and 14 TRBJ segments identified across samples. Filtered high-quality paired reads were merged into contigs using COPE and FqMerger. Contigs were aligned with BLAST to IMGT TRBV, TRBD and TRBJ reference genes, and CDR3 was defined per IMGT. Any clonotype with a frequency above 0.1% was counted as a highly expanded clone. Shannon entropy was used to measure repertoire diversity, and the Gini coefficient was used to measure V-J evenness. Public clonotypes were defined as clonotypes shared by more than one individual. TCRdb itself trimmed the public reads at Q25 with fastp, ran MiXCR and retained productive beta chains. Duplicate CDR3 protein sequences are folded into a single record with the most common DNA and genes. These V and J calls originate from TCRdb's pipeline instead of the authors' own analysis. A total of about 540,000 distinct CDR3 sequences appear in this sample, 13% of them only once. The top ten hold approximately 9.3% of the sample.

The intended sense of this specimen's time point label: newly diagnosed GD, antithyroid drugs for less than 3 months. For both TCR sequencing and RNA sequencing, RNA was extracted from PBMCs in TRIzol. The diagnosis of Graves' disease was made according to American Thyroid Association guidelines. Patients were recruited from an endocrinology department in Xi'an, China. Each patient gave roughly 8.4 milliliters of peripheral blood, collected in an EDTA anticoagulant tube. Ficoll Paque Plus density gradient separation was used to isolate PBMCs, and no further T cell sorting was performed. An Agilent 2100 Bioanalyzer and agarose gel were used to check RNA quality, and a NanoDrop 2000 was used to measure RNA concentration. The research as a whole found: Compared with newly diagnosed patients, persistent Graves' disease patients had lower TCR Shannon entropy and fewer highly expanded clones, which suggests clonal expansion. Persistent disease showed preferential use of TRBV28, TRBJ1-2 and TRBJ2-5, whereas newly diagnosed disease favored TRBV20-1 and TRBJ2-1. Sequencing and analysis were limited to the TCR beta chain. Patients with persistent disease shared more public clonotypes (about 2,500) than newly diagnosed patients did (about 970). The authors acknowledged the small sample size as a limitation that may reduce accuracy. Peripheral blood alone was examined, since thyroid tissue, which constituted the primary lesion, could not be accessed.

These same records also appear under a second study, on T cells in Graves' hyperthyroidism and ophthalmopathy. The second investigation adds: Stable Graves' hyperthyroidism was defined as no progression to ophthalmopathy during 18 months of follow-up. Hyperthyroidism patients were newly diagnosed, with disease duration under 2 months, and aged 18 to 65 years. Exclusion was applied to patients with uncontrolled infections, other autoimmune diseases, pregnancy or lactation. Diagnoses relied on clinical symptoms, serum thyroxine and TRAb, thyroid ultrasound and orbital computed tomography. A first-round RT-PCR of the TCR CDR3 used the HTBI primer set with the Qiagen OneStep RT-PCR kit. Most expanded thyroid clonotypes (frequency above 0.001) were also detected in blood, suggesting blood repertoires may reflect thyroid immune responses. Ophthalmopathy was separated from stable hyperthyroidism by a 13 V-J signature model, with around 88% sensitivity and around 81% specificity obtained in cross-validation and 80%/75% obtained in testing. During validation, the model predicted progression to ophthalmopathy a median of roughly 7.1 months ahead of onset, with roughly 65% sensitivity and 72% to 85% specificity. TCR V-J signatures able to tell the groups apart were searched for in a discovery cohort of 100 or so patients, of whom roughly 42 had Graves' ophthalmopathy and around 57 had stable Graves' hyperthyroidism. Prospective prediction of ophthalmopathy was tested in an independent validation cohort consisting of 18 to 20 hyperthyroidism patients and some 17 patients who later progressed to ophthalmopathy. For training and testing, the 100 patients in the discovery cohort were randomly divided in a 7:3 ratio. In about 6 Graves' hyperthyroidism patients, the study also compared T-cell repertoires from thyroid tissue with T-cell repertoires from blood. After sampling, hyperthyroidism patients received methimazole starting at 30 mg daily, and ophthalmopathy patients received high-dose intravenous methylprednisolone. Libraries were constructed in a second round of multiplex PCR, after which size selection and purification were carried out. Paired-end sequencing of the libraries was performed with 100 bp reads on an Illumina HiSeq2000. SOAPnuke was used to process the raw data, removing reads that contained adapters or uncalled bases, had a mean Phred below 15, or lacked an exact match to the constant primer or identifier. High-quality paired reads were merged using COPE v1.2.5, and each unique nucleotide sequence was defined as a clonotype. Clonotypes were aligned to IMGT TRBV, TRBD and TRBJ reference segments using MiTCR v1.1. Only V-J combinations with frequency above 0.0001, covering about 99% of repertoires, were analysed. The TCS score was defined as the ratio of F50 (clonal expansion) to E x V (chaos), calculated using BLOSUM62-based TCRdist between CDR3 peptides within each V-J. Welch's t-statistics and random forest reduced around 520 V-J features to fewer than 15, which were used in a naive Bayes classifier (R e1071). No statistical method was used to fix the sample size in advance, and group allocation was not hidden from the investigators. TCR Vbeta CDR3 sequencing of roughly 140 peripheral blood samples (fewer than 45 ophthalmopathy, 70 to 85 hyperthyroidism and around 17 progressor patients) is reported in the paper.

Sequencing used peripheral blood mononuclear cells (PBMCs), obtained at new diagnosis, from a patient treated with antithyroid drugs. Rearrangement joined TRBV11-3 to TRBJ2-1; TRBD2 agrees with 9 junctional bases. The receptor comes from a man aged 30 to 39 with Graves disease. Donor details come from another sample of the same person, matched by shared clones. In nucleotide form, the sequence is TGTGCCAGCAGCCGGGGGCAACCGGGACTAGCCAATGAGCAGTTCTTC. Its translation is CASSRGQPGLANEQFF.